This record looks at one T cell receptor beta chain sequence and its context. Its antigen is not known. The data belong to a study of resident and recirculating memory T cells in vitiligo. Study-level background: Samples were epidermis from two lesional and two nonlesional sites, plus PBMCs.

The CDR3 sequence is 12 residues long. Germline V CDR1 and CDR2: LNHDA, SQIVND (reference sequence). V was clipped by 7 bases and J by 2 bases, with 7 bases between them. Findings and limits, study-wide: Vitiligo lesions lacked a unique dominant clone, and clonality varied.

Sequenced by immunoSEQ multiplex PCR; TCRdb stores in-frame clones only, minus some. The table lists 70,000 to 95,000 clones, about 91% of them singletons. This clonotype was sampled from a male donor with vitiligo. Material: blood. The chain recombines TRBV19 with TRBJ2-3; no clear D gene. The CDR3 DNA sequence: TGTGCCAGTACCTCCTTCACAGATACGCAGTATTTT. Amino acid sequence: CASTSFTDTQYF. The full variable domain, its missing parts supplied by reference TRBV19 and TRBJ2-3, is DGGITQSPKYLFRKEGQNVTLSCEQNLNHDAMYWYRQDPGQGLRLIYYSQIVNDFQKGDIAEGYSVSREKKESFPLTVTSAQKNPTAFYLCASTSFTDTQYFGPGTRLTVL.